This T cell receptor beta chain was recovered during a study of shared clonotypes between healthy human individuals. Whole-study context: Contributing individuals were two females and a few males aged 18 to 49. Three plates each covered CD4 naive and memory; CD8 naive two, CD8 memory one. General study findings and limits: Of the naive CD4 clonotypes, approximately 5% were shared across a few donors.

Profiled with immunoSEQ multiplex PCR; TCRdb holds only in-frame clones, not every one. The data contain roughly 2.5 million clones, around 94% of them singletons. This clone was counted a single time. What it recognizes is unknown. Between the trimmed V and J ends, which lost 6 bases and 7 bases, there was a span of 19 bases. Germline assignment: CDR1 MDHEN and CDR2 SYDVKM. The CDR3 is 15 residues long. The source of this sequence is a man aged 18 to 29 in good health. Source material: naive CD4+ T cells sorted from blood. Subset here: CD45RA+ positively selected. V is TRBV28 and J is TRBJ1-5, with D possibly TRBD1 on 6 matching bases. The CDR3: CASRRWGLVGQPQHF. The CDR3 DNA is TGTGCCAGCAGACGGTGGGGGCTAGTGGGACAGCCCCAGCATTTT.